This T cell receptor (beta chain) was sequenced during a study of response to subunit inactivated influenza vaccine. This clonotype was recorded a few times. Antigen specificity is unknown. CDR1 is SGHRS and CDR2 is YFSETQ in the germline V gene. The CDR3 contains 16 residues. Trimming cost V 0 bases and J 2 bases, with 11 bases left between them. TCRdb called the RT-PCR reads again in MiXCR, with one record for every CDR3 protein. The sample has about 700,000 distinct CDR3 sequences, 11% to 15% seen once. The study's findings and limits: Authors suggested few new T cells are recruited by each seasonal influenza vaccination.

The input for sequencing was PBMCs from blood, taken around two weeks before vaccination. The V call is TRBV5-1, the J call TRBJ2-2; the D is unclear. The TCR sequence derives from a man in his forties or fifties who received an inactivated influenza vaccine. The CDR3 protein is CASSLAPETNTGELFF. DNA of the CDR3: TGCGCCAGCAGCTTGGCCCCAGAGACTAACACCGGGGAGCTGTTTTTT.